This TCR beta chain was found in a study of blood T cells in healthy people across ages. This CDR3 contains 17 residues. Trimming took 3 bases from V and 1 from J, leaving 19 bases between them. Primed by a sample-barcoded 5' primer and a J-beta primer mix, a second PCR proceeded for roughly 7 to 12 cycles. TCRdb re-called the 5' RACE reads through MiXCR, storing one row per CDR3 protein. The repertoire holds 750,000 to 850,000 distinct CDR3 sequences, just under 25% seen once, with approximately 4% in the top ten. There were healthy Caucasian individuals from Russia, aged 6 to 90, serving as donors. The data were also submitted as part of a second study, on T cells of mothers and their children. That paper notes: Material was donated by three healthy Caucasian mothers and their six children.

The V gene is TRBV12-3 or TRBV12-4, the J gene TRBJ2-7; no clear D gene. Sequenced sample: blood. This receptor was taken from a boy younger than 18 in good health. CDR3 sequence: CASSFGRLVQGSYEQYF. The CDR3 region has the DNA TGTGCCAGCAGTTTTGGGCGTCTTGTACAAGGGTCCTACGAGCAGTACTTC.